This TCR beta chain was captured in a study of TIL therapy for anti-PD-1-resistant metastatic lung cancer. This clone was found a few times. The immunoSEQ assay was v3. Generated by immunoSEQ multiplex PCR, the TCRdb table keeps only in-frame clones and is missing some. Among just under 60,000 clones listed, around 67% were seen once. Regarding time point: pre-treatment sample, taken before nivolumab and TIL therapy. Germline V gives CDR1 SGHKS, CDR2 YYEKEE (reference sequence). This CDR3 is built from 13 residues. The V end lost 1 base, the J end lost 2 bases, and 7 bases lay between the germline ends.

This chain links TRBV5-5 with TRBJ2-7; tentatively, D is TRBD2 (5 bases). The source is a person aged 30 to 80 with non-small cell lung cancer. Sample: blood, taken at baseline. CDR3 sequence: CASSLREPYEQYF. For the CDR3, the DNA is TGTGCCAGCAGCTTGAGGGAGCCCTACGAGCAGTACTTC.